This TCR beta chain was recorded in a study of blood T cell repertoires in COVID-19. Overall study: The samples span acute and convalescent COVID-19 from the United States, Italy and Spain. PBMCs, B-cell-depleted T cells, or T cells were the source of the cDNA or gDNA that made up the material.

Authors' analysis steps: Using reference gene primer amplification, nucleated cell counts were estimated. TCRdb's copy holds only in-frame clones and misses some; the assay was immunoSEQ multiplex PCR. That table is the source of V, J and clone size, and D and trimming were worked out from the DNA. The sample includes approximately 63,000 clones, roughly 80% of them seen just once. This CDR3 region has 14 residues. J was trimmed by 9 bases and V by 0 bases; bases with no gene match: 2. CDR1 and CDR2 from the germline V gene are SGHRS and YFSETQ. The TCR comes from an older woman with acute or convalescent COVID-19. V is TRBV5-1 and J is TRBJ2-1, with 11 positions matching TRBD2. The sequenced material came from peripheral blood. The CDR3 spells CASSLALAGGEQFF. CDR3 nucleotides: TGCGCCAGCAGCTTGGCCCTAGCGGGGGGTGAGCAGTTCTTC.